The clone carrying this T cell receptor (beta chain) showed up many times. Trimming removed 2 bases from V and 3 bases from J, with 14 bases in between. This CDR3 is 15 amino acids long. Germline assignment: CDR1 SGDLS and CDR2 YYNGEE. This specimen comes from a study of neurological immune-mediated disorders. The cDNA was generated by 5'RACE with 10-nucleotide random UMIs. Every sequencing run generated in excess of 160 million TCR-beta sequences. These sequences covered 15-18 subjects. TCRdb re-called the 5' RACE reads with MiXCR, one entry per CDR3 protein. The repertoire holds more than 30,000 distinct CDR3 sequences, with about 14% as singletons. Stated time point: technical triplicate 2. The T cells used for sorted libraries numbered 950,000 to 1,000,000, either CD4+ or CD8+.

The specimen was CD4+ T cells from blood. This chain uses TRBV9 with TRBJ1-1; no clear D gene. The source of this sequence is a female donor with HTLV-1-associated myelopathy (HAM/TSP). The CDR3 protein is CASSVQGGSYTEAFF. CDR3 bases: TGTGCCAGCAGCGTTCAAGGAGGGTCTTACACTGAAGCTTTCTTT.